This paragraph reports one T cell receptor beta chain. What antigen it recognizes has not been identified. No base quality information exists; no much larger clone differs at one position. The cohort consisted of approximately 670 healthy bone marrow donors. At the time of sampling, every cohort member was nominally healthy, though immune exposures that went unrecorded were likely present. The donor was CMV seropositive and belonged to the group of about 290 seropositive cohort members. Each donor provided a peripheral blood sample, and peripheral blood mononuclear cells were used for TCR beta sequencing. The Qiagen DNeasy Blood Extraction Kit was used to extract genomic DNA from the blood cell samples. The germline V gene (reference sequence) provides CDR1 SGHNT and CDR2 YYREEE. The CDR3 goes from the cysteine to the phenylalanine over 13 residues. Kept here is only the CDR3 DNA, which spans 39 bases and is read in frame from base 1. Trimming at the junction amounts to 4 bases on V and 10 bases on J, and the germline ends lie 15 bases apart.

The data belong to a study of cytomegalovirus exposure and HLA in healthy donors listed by TCRdb under 2017. For the study in its entirety: According to an earlier analysis of around 600 of the donors, some 180 million T cells yielded 100 million or so unique TCR beta sequences and 276 Gb of sequence data. Roughly 300 gigabases of sequencing data and around 85 million unique TCR sequences made up an early release that covered several hundred HLA-typed donors. The genetic ancestry cluster associated with self-reported Caucasian donors included around 76% of the approximately 400 genotyped donors. The aim of the study was to test whether cataloging public T cell receptors could identify signatures of past pathogen exposure. Using immunosequencing, the study profiled T cell repertoires from fewer than 850 subjects and related those repertoires to cytomegalovirus serostatus. A separate validation cohort of over a hundred different subjects was used in addition to the roughly 620-subject first cohort. High-throughput TCR immunosequencing, statistical association of individual TCRs with disease status, and machine learning were combined to predict cytomegalovirus infection status. A later analysis re-examined previously published TCR beta repertoires from 610 or so donors and added high-resolution HLA genotyping to investigate patterns of TCR occurrence. In the later analysis, no new phenotypic data were used to find candidate immune exposures; instead, reliance was placed on TCR beta sequences and their occurrence across donors. An earlier analysis of roughly 580 of the donors used high-throughput TCR beta sequencing to judge whether each TCR beta V gene segment behaved as functional or pseudogenic. Alongside the repertoire data, information on donor age, sex, ethnicity and CMV serostatus was compiled. A later genetic analysis used genome-wide SNP genotypes for about 55% of the 666 donors, treating that subset as a discovery cohort. Every repertoire in the discovery cohort had been generated on one and the same sequencing platform. HLA typing covered class I and class II loci at four-digit resolution. Typing coverage varied by locus: roughly 620-640 donors for A, B, C, DRB1 and DQB1; 500 to 550 for DQA1; some 610 for DPA1; some 470 for DPB1. A handful of DR-DQ haplotypes were handled as single units for association and clustering because linkage in the cohort was strong. Among almost 400 genotyped donors of the cohort, an average of about 240,000 unique TCR beta nucleotide sequences were sequenced per donor, roughly 20% of them non-productive.

General conclusions and limits of the study: A later genetic analysis associated a missense DCLRE1C variant with V-gene and J-gene trimming of TCR beta chains, and an independent cohort replicated the association. Some IMGT-functional V segments, including TRBV6-2 and TRBV6-3, could not be distinguished by the 87-base-pair reads and were therefore excluded. Specific HLA alleles were associated with 15,000 to 20,000 TCR beta sequences at a false discovery rate of 0.05 in a later analysis. Assigning TCR associations to individual alleles was difficult when HLA alleles, especially DR and DQ, strongly co-occurred. Sequencing depth was assumed to be roughly uniform across donors in the presence/absence analyses, though that assumption may not hold. Because some donors lacked HLA typing at each locus, the association tests relied only on the typed subset. The authors suggested that the approach could potentially be generalized to other disease states and immunological phenotypes. A later analysis found that most CMV-associated TCR beta chains appeared HLA-restricted, with HLA associations seemingly driven largely by CMV exposure. An earlier analysis of approximately 600 of the donors showed that most TCR beta V segments appeared in productive rearrangements either about 87% or about 30% of the time, which broadly matched IMGT annotations. Immune exposure information for the cohort was limited to CMV serostatus. About 17 rarely observed V segments, including chromosome 9 orphons, were excluded from the earlier analysis of some 590 of the donors because counts were too low. A later analysis found that HLA-associated TCR beta chains were more clonally expanded and had lower generation probabilities than equally common non-associated chains. A further reported finding was that TCR beta sequences accurately predicted the HLA-A and HLA-B alleles for most subjects in the first cohort. The cohort was sequenced for TCR beta chains only, and without alpha or paired-chain data the features that could be detected were limited. According to a later genetic analysis, donors in an Asian-associated ancestry cluster had fewer N-insertions in productive TCRs than the approximately 650-donor mean. While some public TCRs were present in many individuals, most TCR sequences turned up only very rarely across donors. A group of highly shared sequence variants was considered likely to be a technical artifact of the sequencing pipeline. Cytomegalovirus status was reported to be diagnosed by the classifier with high specificity and sensitivity in both the original and validation cohorts. The study gave a list of more than 150 TCR beta chains associated with cytomegalovirus. In a later analysis, TCR association rates were found to vary across HLA loci, with the most associated TCRs seen for DRB1 alleles and the fewest for HLA-C alleles. Linkage disequilibrium might explain the correlated functional status among segregating V segments, but an unknown experimental factor could not be excluded. A few of the identified cytomegalovirus-associated TCR beta chains were confirmed in vitro to be specific for cytomegalovirus antigens. According to a later analysis, parvovirus B19, influenza, CMV and Epstein-Barr virus appeared linked to several top co-occurrence clusters.

Receptor amplification or capture employed the immunoSEQ multiplex PCR assay. The multiplex PCR relied on a mix of 60 forward primers for TCR Vbeta segments and 13 reverse primers for TCR Jbeta segments. A multiplex PCR assay on genomic DNA amplified the CDR3 region of rearranged TCR beta genes. The amplified TCR beta libraries were sequenced on the Illumina HiSeq System as 87-base-pair reads. Processing in the source paper ran as follows. A later analysis counted approximately 74 million unique TCR beta chains across the 640 or so repertoires, and 9.5 million to 11 million of these chains were shared by at least two donors. Raw reads were error-corrected and collapsed into unique sequences by a nearest-neighbor algorithm in which closely related sequences were merged to remove PCR and sequencing errors. To assign V, D and J gene segments, CDR3 sequences were aligned to IMGT reference sequences. For a sequence to be retained, at least a six-nucleotide match to both a V gene segment and a J gene segment was required. A rearrangement counted as productive if the CDR3 had no stop codons and remained in frame with V and J, and every other rearrangement counted as non-productive. Following IMGT convention, CDR3 was defined as the stretch from the second conserved V-encoded cysteine to the conserved J-encoded phenylalanine. The earlier analysis of about 610 of the donors excluded any sequence lacking an unambiguous match to a single V gene segment. In an earlier analysis of several hundred of the donors, V segments were called functional above 56.7% productive rearrangements and were called segregating when the between-donor standard deviation exceeded 5%. To diagnose cytomegalovirus status from the catalog of TCR beta chain sequences, a statistical classification framework was built. A later analysis assigned V and J genes by comparing TCR nucleotide sequences with IMGT/GENE-DB human TR gene sequences. Using the TCRdist pipeline, a later analysis assigned CDR3 sequences along with most-parsimonious VDJ recombination scenarios. A later analysis defined each TCR beta chain by its CDR3 amino acid sequence plus V-gene family, and excluded reads lacking a unique V-gene family. In a later analysis, 450 to 600 highly shared, low-generation-probability nucleotide sequences were removed to address suspected cross-contamination and a sequencing artifact. For each public chain, a later analysis derived a clonal expansion index from normalized ranks of inferred template counts within each repertoire. A later analysis computed generation probabilities with a VDJ recombination model fitted to out-of-frame rearrangements, and checked the results against IGoR. Hypergeometric tests were used in a later analysis to score TCR-TCR, TCR-HLA and TCR-CMV co-occurrence, with a repertoire-size bias correction applied to the TCR pairs. False discovery rates were estimated in a later analysis by permuting HLA or CMV assignments 20 times. In a later analysis, co-occurring TCRs were grouped using DBSCAN, and TCRdist sequence similarity was added for clustering within HLA-allele-positive subsets. For co-occurrence clustering, repertoires with fewer than 30,000 or more than 120,000 public chains were excluded, along with about five repertoires with anomalous nucleotide sharing. TCRdb holds this immuneACCESS table with in-frame rearrangements only. Some clones are missing; in checked studies, unresolved V genes explain under half, and the rest has no known cause. That table gives V, J and clone size, and the DNA gave D and trimming. The sample has more than 80,000 clones on record, roughly 64% of them singletons. Over 12% of the sample belongs to the ten largest clones.

This chain is built from TRBV5-4 and TRBJ2-1; the D gene is perhaps TRBD2, from 6 matching bases. The TCR was taken from a woman between 40 and 55 years old in good health and CMV-seropositive. The sample comprised PBMCs. The nucleotide sequence is TGTGCCAGCAGCCTAGAGGGGAGGAACGAGCAGTTCTTC. This codes for CASSLEGRNEQFF.